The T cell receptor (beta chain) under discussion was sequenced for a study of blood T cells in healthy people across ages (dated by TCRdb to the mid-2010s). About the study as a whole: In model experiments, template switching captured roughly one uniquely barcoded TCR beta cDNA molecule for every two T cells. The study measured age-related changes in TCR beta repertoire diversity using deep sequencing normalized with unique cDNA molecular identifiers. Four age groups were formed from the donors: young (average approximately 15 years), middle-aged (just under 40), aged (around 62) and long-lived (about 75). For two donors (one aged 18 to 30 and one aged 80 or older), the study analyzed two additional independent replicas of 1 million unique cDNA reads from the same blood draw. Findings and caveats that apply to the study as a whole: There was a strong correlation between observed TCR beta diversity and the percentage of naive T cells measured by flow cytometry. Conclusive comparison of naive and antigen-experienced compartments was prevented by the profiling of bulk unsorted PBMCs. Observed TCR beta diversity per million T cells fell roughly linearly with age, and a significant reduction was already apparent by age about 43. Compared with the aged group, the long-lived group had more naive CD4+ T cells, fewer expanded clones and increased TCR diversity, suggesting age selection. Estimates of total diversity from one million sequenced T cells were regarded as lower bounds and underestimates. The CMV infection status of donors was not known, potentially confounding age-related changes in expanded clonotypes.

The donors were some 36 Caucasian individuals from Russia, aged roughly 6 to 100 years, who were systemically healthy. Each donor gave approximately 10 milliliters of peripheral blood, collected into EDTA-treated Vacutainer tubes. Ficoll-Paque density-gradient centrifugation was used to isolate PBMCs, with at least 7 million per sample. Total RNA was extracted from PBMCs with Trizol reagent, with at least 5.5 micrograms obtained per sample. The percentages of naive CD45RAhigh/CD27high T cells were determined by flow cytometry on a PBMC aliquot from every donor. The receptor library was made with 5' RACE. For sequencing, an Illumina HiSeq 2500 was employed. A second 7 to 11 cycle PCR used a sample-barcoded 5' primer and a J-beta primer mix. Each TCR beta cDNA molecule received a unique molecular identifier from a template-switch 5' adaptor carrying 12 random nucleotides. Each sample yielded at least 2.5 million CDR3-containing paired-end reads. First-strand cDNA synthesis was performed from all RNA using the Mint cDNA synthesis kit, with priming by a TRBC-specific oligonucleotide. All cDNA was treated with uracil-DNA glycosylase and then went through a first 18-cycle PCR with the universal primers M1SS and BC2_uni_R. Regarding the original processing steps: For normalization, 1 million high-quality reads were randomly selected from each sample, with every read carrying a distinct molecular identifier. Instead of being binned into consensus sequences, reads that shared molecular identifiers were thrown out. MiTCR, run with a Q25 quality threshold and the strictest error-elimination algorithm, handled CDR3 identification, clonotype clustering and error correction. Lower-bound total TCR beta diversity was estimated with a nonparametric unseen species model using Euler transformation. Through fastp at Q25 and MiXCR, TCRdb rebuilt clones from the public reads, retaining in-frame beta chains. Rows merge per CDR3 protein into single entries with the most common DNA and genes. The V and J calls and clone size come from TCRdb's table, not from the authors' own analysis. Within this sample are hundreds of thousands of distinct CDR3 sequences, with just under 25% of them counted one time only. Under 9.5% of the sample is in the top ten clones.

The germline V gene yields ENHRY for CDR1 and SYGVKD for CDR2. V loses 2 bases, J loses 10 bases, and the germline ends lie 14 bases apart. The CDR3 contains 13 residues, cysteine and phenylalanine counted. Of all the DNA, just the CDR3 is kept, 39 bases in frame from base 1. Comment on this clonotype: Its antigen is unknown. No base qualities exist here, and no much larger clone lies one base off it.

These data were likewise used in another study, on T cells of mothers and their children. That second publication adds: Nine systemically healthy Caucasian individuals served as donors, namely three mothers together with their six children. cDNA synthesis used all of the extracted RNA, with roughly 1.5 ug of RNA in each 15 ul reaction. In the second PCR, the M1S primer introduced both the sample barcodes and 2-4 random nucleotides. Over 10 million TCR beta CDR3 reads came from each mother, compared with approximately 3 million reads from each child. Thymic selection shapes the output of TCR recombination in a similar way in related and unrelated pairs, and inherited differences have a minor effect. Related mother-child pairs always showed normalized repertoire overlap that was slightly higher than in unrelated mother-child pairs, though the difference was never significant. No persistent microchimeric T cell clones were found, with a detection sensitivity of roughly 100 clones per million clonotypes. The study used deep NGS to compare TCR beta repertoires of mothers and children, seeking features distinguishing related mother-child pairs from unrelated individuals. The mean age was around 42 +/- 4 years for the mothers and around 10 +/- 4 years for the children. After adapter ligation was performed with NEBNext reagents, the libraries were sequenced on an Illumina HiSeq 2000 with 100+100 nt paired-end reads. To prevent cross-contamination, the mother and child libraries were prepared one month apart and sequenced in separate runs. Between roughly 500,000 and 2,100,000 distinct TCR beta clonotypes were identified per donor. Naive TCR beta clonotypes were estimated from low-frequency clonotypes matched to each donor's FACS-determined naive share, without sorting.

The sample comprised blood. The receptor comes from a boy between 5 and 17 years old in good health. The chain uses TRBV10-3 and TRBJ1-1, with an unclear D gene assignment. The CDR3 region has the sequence CAISEGREVRAFF. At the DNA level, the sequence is TGTGCCATCAGTGAGGGACGGGAGGTCCGAGCTTTCTTT.